The next 2 T cell receptor beta chains were all read from a single sample in a study of shared clonotypes between healthy human individuals. The table came from immunoSEQ multiplex PCR; TCRdb's copy has only in-frame clones and leaves some out. The sample carries about 2.2 million clones, about 93% recorded once. Positive CCR7 selection of CD45RO-negative cells yielded the naive CD8 cells, and terminally differentiated effector memory CD45RA+ cells were excluded. Sequencing used naive CD8+ T cells from PBMCs. These receptors were obtained from a man younger than 35 in good health. Some clones in this sample may be carry-over from other donors' samples.

The chain links TRBV7-9 to TRBJ1-2; the D gene is possibly TRBD1 (6 bases). Deletions cut 3 bases from V and 4 bases from J, with 12 bases between. CDR3 size: 14 residues. Germline V gene lookup returns CDR1 SEHNR and CDR2 FQNEAQ (reference sequence). The CDR3 nucleotides are TGTGCCAGCAGCTTTGGGGGGCCTGGCTATGGCTACACCTTC. Its translation: CASSFGGPGYGYTF.

The gene calls are TRBV9 and TRBJ1-2; 8 nucleotides match TRBD1. From germline, CDR1 is SGDLS and CDR2 YYNGEE. Trimming took 3 bases from V and 2 from J; bases not matched to a gene: 6. The CDR3 loop spans 15 amino acids. CDR3: CASSALDRANYGYTF. CDR3 nucleotide sequence: TGTGCCAGCAGCGCGTTGGACAGGGCGAACTATGGCTACACCTTC.